The next 21 T cell receptor beta chains were all read from a single sample in a study of technical replicates of blood from several donors. Data came from immunoSEQ multiplex PCR; TCRdb stores just in-frame clones and leaves some out. The sample includes about 56,000 clones, about 96% seen only once; the top ten take about 3%. The sequencing input was PBMCs. The receptors derive from a human donor in good health. Some clones in this sample may be carry-over from other donors' samples.

The chain uses TRBV5-6 and TRBJ1-3; weak D call: TRBD1 (5 bases). This CDR3 has 15 amino acids. Germline lookup yields CDR1 SGHDT and CDR2 YYEEEE. V was trimmed by 2 bases and J by 11 bases, leaving 20 bases between them. CDR3 DNA sequence: TGTGCCAGCAGCTTCAGGACTGGGGGAGGCGAAGCCATATATTTT. It yields the protein CASSFRTGGGEAIYF.

The J gene is TRBJ1-1, the V gene TRBV6-5, with D tentatively TRBD1 (5 bases). CDR3 length: 11 amino acids. Germline V gene data show CDR1 as MNHEY and CDR2 as SVGAGI. V was pared by 8 bases and J by 5 bases, with 9 bases between. The CDR3 region has the DNA TGTGCCAGCCGCCGGGGGACTGAAGCTTTCTTT. Translating it yields CASRRGTEAFF.

The CDR3 DNA reads TGTGCCACTCAGGGGCAGGAGCTTATGAACACTGAAGCTTTCTTT. Translating gives CATQGQELMNTEAFF. The V gene is TRBV19, the J gene TRBJ1-1, with D possibly TRBD1 on 6 matching bases. V lost 10 bases and J lost 0, with 18 bases in between. This CDR3 region has 15 residues. Germline V gives CDR1 LNHDA, CDR2 SQIVND (reference sequence).

The CDR3 nucleotides are TGTGCCAGCAGAGGGACACAAAATCAGCCCCAGCATTTT. Protein: CASRGTQNQPQHF. This chain links TRBV6-1 with TRBJ1-5, with D perhaps matching TRBD1 (6 bases). Germline assignment: CDR1 MNHNS and CDR2 SASEGT. V lost 6 bases and J lost 4, with 10 bases in between. This CDR3 spans 13 amino acids.

V usage is TRBV20-1 and J usage is TRBJ1-2; maybe TRBD1 (5 bases). The V gene lost 3 bases and the J gene lost 7 bases, with 9 bases spanning the gap. The CDR3 totals 11 residues. Germline V lookup: CDR1 DFQATT, CDR2 SNEGSKA (reference sequence). The CDR3 nucleotides read TGCAGTGCTAGTGCAGGGTCTGGCTACACCTTC. The encoded protein is CSASAGSGYTF.

This clone appeared a single time. The genes are TRBV5-6 and TRBJ1-1; possible D gene TRBD1, 5 bases. CDR1 is SGHDT and CDR2 is YYEEEE in the germline V gene. There are 15 residues in the CDR3. V was cut by 2 bases and J by 2 bases, with 13 bases left in between. The CDR3: CASSFLGHINTEAFF. DNA of the CDR3: TGTGCCAGCAGCTTCTTAGGACATATTAACACTGAAGCTTTCTTT.

V usage is TRBV12-5 and J usage is TRBJ1-2; 7 nucleotides line up with TRBD1. This CDR3 is built from 15 residues. V lost 1 base to trimming and J lost 4 bases; unmatched junction nucleotides: 6. From germline, CDR1 is LGHNT and CDR2 FRNRAP. The CDR3 loop is CASGLGDSGGYGYTF. CDR3 nucleotide sequence: TGTGCTAGTGGTTTGGGGGACAGCGGGGGCTATGGCTACACCTTC.

This clone was seen more than once but under ten times. J is TRBJ2-1 and V is TRBV25-1; the D gene is possibly TRBD1 (5 bases). The CDR3 sequence is 12 residues long. Trimming cost V 2 bases and J 7 bases, with 6 bases left between them. Germline assignment: CDR1 MGHDK and CDR2 SYGVNS. The CDR3 reads CASSERGNEQFF. In DNA form, the CDR3 reads TGTGCCAGCAGTGAAAGGGGTAATGAGCAGTTCTTC. Full variable domain (missing parts from reference TRBV25-1 and TRBJ2-1): EADIYQTPRYLVIGTGKKITLECSQTMGHDKMYWYQQDPGMELHLIHYSYGVNSTEKGDLSSESTVSRIRTEHFPLTLESARPSHTSQYLCASSERGNEQFFGPGTRLTVL.

In this sample, this clone turned up once. The chain recombines TRBV11-2 with TRBJ2-3, with 9 bases lining up with TRBD1. V lost 1 base to trimming and J lost 3 bases; unmatched junction nucleotides: 11. The germline V gene encodes CDR1 SGHAT and CDR2 FQNNGV. The CDR3 totals 18 residues. CDR3 in amino acids: CASSLGRNVDRGTDTQYF. The CDR3 nucleotides are TGTGCCAGCAGCTTAGGACGCAATGTTGACAGGGGGACAGATACGCAGTATTTT.

This clone was detected only once. V is TRBV6-5 and J is TRBJ1-1; D is possibly TRBD1 (5 bases). V was cut by 5 bases and J by 12 bases, with 16 bases left in between. This CDR3 is built from 12 residues. Germline CDR1 and CDR2: MNHEY and SVGAGI. In nucleotides, the CDR3 is TGTGCCAGCAGTATCTCGGCAGGGTCTACTTTCTTT. Translating gives CASSISAGSTFF.

This rearrangement joins TRBV11-2 to TRBJ1-6; 9 positions match TRBD1. Germline V gene sequence: CDR1 SGHAT, CDR2 FQNNGV. The CDR3 extends over 14 amino acids. V dropped 5 bases and J dropped 10; count of bases not matched to a gene: 6. DNA of the CDR3: TGTGCCAGCAGCGACGGGACAGGGTGGTCACCCCTCCACTTT. Translated: CASSDGTGWSPLHF.

The chain couples TRBV4-2 to TRBJ2-4; TRBD1 is a possible D gene (5 bases). This CDR3 region has 14 residues. V gave up 4 bases and J gave up 3 bases, with 10 bases separating them. Per the germline V gene, CDR1 is LGHNA and CDR2 is YNFKEQ. The CDR3 region is CASSPTGVKNIQYF. CDR3 nucleotides: TGTGCCAGCAGCCCAACAGGAGTCAAAAACATTCAGTACTTC.

The gene calls are TRBV19 and TRBJ2-7, with D perhaps TRBD1 (6 bases). Germline V gene lookup returns CDR1 LNHDA and CDR2 SQIVND (reference sequence). The CDR3 has 14 residues. The V gene lost 5 bases and the J gene lost 1 base, with 12 bases spanning the gap. The CDR3: CASSLGATSYEQYF. CDR3 DNA: TGTGCCAGTAGTTTGGGGGCCACGTCCTACGAGCAGTACTTC.

This chain joins TRBV5-5 and TRBJ1-2; 9 bases align to TRBD1. This CDR3 is 15 amino acids long. J lost 4 bases, V lost 0 bases, and 4 bases had no gene match. The germline gives CDR1 SGHKS, CDR2 YYEKEE (reference sequence). The CDR3: CASSLDRGLGYGYTF. The CDR3, as DNA: TGTGCCAGCAGCTTGGACAGGGGGCTTGGCTATGGCTACACCTTC.

This chain links TRBV9 with TRBJ1-2; D remains unclear. Trimming took 3 bases from V and 5 from J, leaving 29 bases between them. This CDR3 has 19 residues. CDR1 and CDR2 from the germline V gene are SGDLS and YYNGEE. The CDR3 here is CASSARQRPKEETGYGYTF. The CDR3 nucleotides are TGTGCCAGCAGCGCACGCCAGCGCCCAAAGGAGGAAACGGGGTATGGCTACACCTTC.

The sample holds one count of this clone. V gene TRBV29-1 combines with J gene TRBJ2-7, with TRBD1 matching over 8 bases. Germline CDR1 SQVTM, CDR2 ANQGSEA. The CDR3 consists of 15 residues. V shed 3 bases and J 5 bases; nucleotides not matched to a gene: 12. The CDR3 region is CSVEGAGGLSHEQYF. CDR3 coding DNA: TGCAGCGTTGAGGGTGCAGGGGGCTTATCCCACGAGCAGTACTTC.

The chain uses TRBV6-6 and TRBJ1-1; the D is unclear. Per germline, CDR1 MNHNY and CDR2 SVGAGI (reference sequence). V lost 4 bases, J lost 4 bases, and 4 bases lay in between. The CDR3 length is 11 residues. Here the CDR3 reads CASSFGTEAFF. CDR3 in DNA: TGTGCCAGCAGTTTCGGCACTGAAGCTTTCTTT.

This chain connects TRBV7-3 to TRBJ2-5; 8 bases match TRBD1. The J segment lost 4 bases and the V segment lost 2 bases, leaving 6 bases of the junction unmatched. The CDR3 covers 15 residues. Germline CDR1 reads SGHTA; CDR2 reads FQGTGA. The CDR3 DNA sequence: TGTGCCAGCAGCTTACAGGGGGCTGACGGAGAGACCCAGTACTTC. It translates to CASSLQGADGETQYF.

This chain joins TRBV5-1 and TRBJ1-4; D call uncertain. The CDR3 spans 15 residues. CDR1 SGHRS and CDR2 YFSETQ come from the germline V gene. The ends were cut back, 4 bases at V and 2 bases at J, with 12 bases in the middle. Here the CDR3 DNA reads TGCGCCAGCAGCCTGGTCCCGGGGACTAATGAAAAACTGTTTTTT. This codes for CASSLVPGTNEKLFF. The variable domain in full, with the rest retrieved from reference TRBV5-1 and TRBJ1-4, is KAGVTQTPRYLIKTRGQQVTLSCSPISGHRSVSWYQQTPGQGLQFLFEYFSETQRNKGNFPGRFSGRQFSNSRSEMNVSTLELGDSALYLCASSLVPGTNEKLFFGSGTQLSVL.

This rearrangement joins TRBV7-9 to TRBJ1-1; a weak D match, TRBD1 (5 bases). CDR3 size: 15 residues. Germline V gene data show CDR1 as SEHNR and CDR2 as FQNEAQ (reference sequence). With 5 bases removed from V and 3 bases from J, the gap between germline ends came to 16 bases. The CDR3 region has the DNA TGTGCCAGCAGCCTCGCCGGGACTCCGTACACTGAAGCTTTCTTT. Translation gives CASSLAGTPYTEAFF. Complete variable domain (other parts from reference TRBV7-9 and TRBJ1-1): DTGVSQNPRHKITKRGQNVTFRCDPISEHNRLYWYRQTLGQGPEFLTYFQNEAQLEKSRLLSDRFSAERPKGSFSTLEIQRTEQGDSAMYLCASSLAGTPYTEAFFGQGTRLTVV.

The J gene is TRBJ2-5, the V gene TRBV9; TRBD1 matches 8 bases. Trimming removed 4 bases from V and 7 bases from J; junction bases left unmatched: 9. Germline V lookup: CDR1 SGDLS, CDR2 YYNGEE. The CDR3 spans 14 residues. Written as DNA, the CDR3 is TGTGCCAGCAGCTTCACTACAGGGGGAGGGACCCAGTACTTC. Its translation: CASSFTTGGGTQYF.